Detailed here is one T cell receptor beta chain. The germline gene is not matched at one end of the junction; a read error may be the cause. The source of the sample is a study of shared clonotypes between healthy human individuals. The germline gives CDR1 SGHRS, CDR2 YFSETQ. The CDR3 sequence is 17 residues long. The assay was immunoSEQ multiplex PCR, and TCRdb's table has in-frame clones only and misses some. Among 1 million to 1.2 million clones listed, 60% to 85% were seen once. This TCR was recovered from a man younger than 35 in good health. Some clones in this sample may be carry-over from other donors' samples. The chain uses TRBV5-1 and TRBJ1-4; 11 nucleotides agree with TRBD1. Sequencing was performed on memory CD4+ T cells from PBMCs. Subset of the sample: CD45RA-negative fraction. The CDR3 here is CASSTGQGDGGAEKLFF. The CDR3 DNA is TGCGCCAGCAGCACGGGACAGGGGGACGGAGGGGCTGAAAAATTGTTTTTT.